A single sample gave rise to the 3 T cell receptor beta chains below, sequenced in a study of blood T cell repertoires in COVID-19 (dated by TCRdb to about 2020). Library creation used the immunoSEQ multiplex PCR assay. TCRdb mirrors the immuneACCESS table, restricted to in-frame sequences. Some clones are absent from its copies; in checked studies, under half trace to an unresolved V gene, and the reason for the others is unknown. For this sample the table gives about 120,000 clones, of which around nine tenths were detected only once. Together, the top ten hold over 10% of the sample. What was sequenced was peripheral blood. These receptors all come from an older woman with COVID-19, enrolled during active disease.

This clone was recorded only once. V gene TRBV28 combines with J gene TRBJ1-4, with D possibly being TRBD1 (5 bases). Trimming took off 1 base at V and 5 bases at J, with 14 bases between the two ends. Germline V gene lookup returns CDR1 MDHEN and CDR2 SYDVKM. The CDR3 covers 16 residues. CDR3 coding DNA: TGTGCCAGCAGTTTATTTCTCGAAGGGGAAAATGAAAAACTGTTTTTT. This encodes CASSLFLEGENEKLFF.

The V gene is TRBV18, the J gene TRBJ1-2; D is possibly TRBD1 (6 bases). Trimming took 5 bases from V and 7 from J, leaving 17 bases between them. This CDR3 contains 14 residues. Germline CDR1 KGHSH, CDR2 LQKENI. Written as DNA, the CDR3 is TGTGCCAGCTCAGCTTCGGCGGGGGCTGGTGGCTACACCTTC. It specifies CASSASAGAGGYTF.

This chain uses TRBV7-2 with TRBJ2-5; D remains unclear. The germline V gene has CDR1 SGHTA and CDR2 FQGNSA. This CDR3 is 14 amino acids long. Trimming removed 5 bases at V and 0 bases at J, with 10 bases between. The CDR3 DNA is TGTGCCAGCAGCCAAGACACGTACCAAGAGACCCAGTACTTC. This sequence encodes CASSQDTYQETQYF.